What follows is one TCR beta chain and its context. Original methodology: Reference gene primer amplification gave estimated nucleated cell counts. TCRdb's copy holds only in-frame clones and misses some; the assay was immunoSEQ multiplex PCR. V and J calls and clone size are those listed in that table; D and trimming were worked out from the DNA. Of 200,000 to 250,000 clones in the sample, almost 90% are singletons; the top ten hold 2.7%. This entry is derived from a study of blood T cell repertoires in COVID-19. About the study: Researchers got acute and convalescent COVID-19 samples from the United States, Italy and Spain. T cells, B-cell-depleted T cells, or PBMCs provided the cDNA or gDNA that served as material.

Deletions cut 3 bases from V and 3 bases from J, with 15 bases between. The CDR3 length is 15 residues. Per the germline V gene, CDR1 is MDHEN and CDR2 is SYDVKM. Sequenced sample: peripheral blood. The chain has TRBV28 and TRBJ2-7; a weak D match, TRBD2 (7 bases). This receptor was obtained from a woman in her sixties or seventies with acute or convalescent COVID-19. Here the CDR3 DNA reads TGTGCCAGCAGTTTGGGGGGGCCAAAGGGCTACGAGCAGTACTTC. It specifies CASSLGGPKGYEQYF.